This T cell receptor beta chain comes out of a study of cytomegalovirus exposure and HLA in healthy donors. On this clone: The antigen remains undetermined.

The PCR contained 60 Vbeta and 13 Jbeta primers. Profiling relied on immunoSEQ multiplex PCR, and the TCRdb table lists in-frame clones only, not all of them. The sample includes 200,000 to 250,000 clones, approximately 82% of them seen just once. This CDR3 is built from 15 residues. Losses at the gene ends were 4 bases for V and 6 bases for J; bases not matched to a gene: 7. Germline CDR1 reads SGHDT; CDR2 reads YYEEEE. Study results and limitations: A later analysis reported that several of the most significant clusters appeared to be linked to common viral pathogens, among them Epstein-Barr virus. In vitro assays verified that a few CMV-associated chains recognized CMV antigens specifically. The productive fraction for most TCR beta V segments was about 90% or about 30% in an earlier analysis. Evidence from a later analysis indicated that most CMV-associated TCR beta chains looked HLA-restricted.

Sequencing was carried out using PBMCs. This rearrangement joins TRBV5-6 to TRBJ1-5, with TRBD1 matching 10 bases. The clonotype comes from a male donor in good health and CMV-seronegative. CDR3 sequence: CASSPPGQGFQPQHF. The CDR3 region has the DNA TGTGCCAGCAGCCCACCGGGACAGGGGTTTCAGCCCCAGCATTTT.